What follows are 14 T cell receptor beta chains derived from one specimen sequenced in a study of CD8+ T cells in alopecia areata. Reverse transcribed after extraction, RNA yielded cDNA as the sequencing template. Sequencing was performed with immunoSEQ multiplex PCR; in TCRdb, only in-frame clones are kept and a portion is missing. The table has around 250,000 clones, 67% seen once. The sample in question was CD4+ T cells sorted from blood, obtained at week 0. The receptors derive from a human donor with alopecia areata.

This clone was recorded only once. The chain employs TRBV30 and TRBJ1-4, with TRBD1 as a possible D gene (5 bases). Germline V lookup: CDR1 GTSNPN, CDR2 SVGIG (reference sequence). V lost 4 bases to trimming and J lost 7 bases, with 10 bases between them. The CDR3 runs 12 residues. This CDR3 is CAWTGDAEKLFF. CDR3 in DNA: TGTGCCTGGACGGGGGATGCTGAAAAACTGTTTTTT.

This clone was detected once. V gene TRBV7-9 combines with J gene TRBJ1-6, with D possibly TRBD1 on 6 matching bases. This CDR3 spans 15 amino acids. Between the trimmed V and J ends, which lost 5 bases and 5 bases, there was a span of 13 bases. Per the germline V gene, CDR1 is SEHNR and CDR2 is FQNEAQ (reference sequence). The CDR3: CASSPRGRDNSPLHF. As DNA, the CDR3 is TGTGCCAGCAGCCCCAGGGGTCGAGATAATTCACCCCTCCACTTT.

The J gene is TRBJ2-1, the V gene TRBV25-1, with D possibly matching TRBD2 (5 bases). The germline V gene encodes CDR1 MGHDK and CDR2 SYGVNS. V lost 3 bases and J lost 7, with 7 bases in between. There are 12 residues in the CDR3. This CDR3 reads CASSDRGNEQFF. DNA for the CDR3: TGTGCCAGCAGTGATCGGGGTAATGAGCAGTTCTTC.

This chain joins TRBV2 and TRBJ1-6; 7 positions match TRBD1. The CDR3 covers 16 residues. The germline V gene encodes CDR1 SNHLY and CDR2 FYNNEI. V was clipped by 6 bases and J by 8 bases; unmatched bases: 13. The CDR3 loop reads CASRRDSRMFYSPLHF. Written as DNA, the CDR3 is TGTGCCAGCAGGCGGGACAGTCGAATGTTTTATTCACCCCTCCACTTT.

The gene calls are TRBV30 and TRBJ2-6, with 9 bases fitting TRBD1. Germline CDR1 reads GTSNPN; CDR2 reads SVGIG (reference sequence). V lost 5 bases to trimming and J lost 0 bases; unmatched junction nucleotides: 2. CDR3 length: 15 residues. DNA of the CDR3: TGTGCCTGGGGACAGGGGCCCTCTGGGGCCAACGTCCTGACTTTC. Its translation is CAWGQGPSGANVLTF.

This clone has just one count. The chain links TRBV25-1 to TRBJ1-2; 7 bases are a match to TRBD1. Germline CDR1 MGHDK, CDR2 SYGVNS. V was pared by 4 bases and J by 1 base, with 3 bases of the junction left unmatched. The CDR3 has 14 residues. CDR3 sequence: CASSAGQSNYGYTF. CDR3 sequence (DNA): TGTGCCAGCAGTGCGGGACAGAGTAACTATGGCTACACCTTC.

Regarding this clone: Different DNA sequences within this sample yield the same CDR3. The chain uses TRBV5-1 and TRBJ2-5, with D tentatively TRBD2 (6 bases). The length of the CDR3 is 11 residues. Deletions cut 7 bases from V and 5 bases from J, with 9 bases between. The germline V gene encodes CDR1 SGHRS and CDR2 YFSETQ. CDR3 nucleotide sequence: TGCGCCAGCCGGGGGAGGGAGACCCAGTACTTC. Translation gives CASRGRETQYF. The full variable domain, rest sourced from reference TRBV5-1 and TRBJ2-5, is KAGVTQTPRYLIKTRGQQVTLSCSPISGHRSVSWYQQTPGQGLQFLFEYFSETQRNKGNFPGRFSGRQFSNSRSEMNVSTLELGDSALYLCASRGRETQYFGPGTRLLVL.

This clone was found once. The chain has TRBV7-6 and TRBJ2-1; possible D gene TRBD1, 6 bases. CDR3 size: 13 residues. Germline CDR1 and CDR2: SGHVS and FNYEAQ. V lost 5 bases, J lost 15 bases, and 20 bases lay in between. The CDR3 spells CASSPLQGWGMFF. The CDR3 DNA reads TGTGCCAGCAGCCCGCTACAGGGATGGGGGATGTTCTTC. Full variable domain (rest looked up from reference TRBV7-6 and TRBJ2-1): GAGVSQSPRYKVTKRGQDVALRCDPISGHVSLYWYRQALGQGPEFLTYFNYEAQQDKSGLPNDRFSAERPEGSISTLTIQRTEQRDSAMYRCASSPLQGWGMFFGPGTRLTVL.

J is TRBJ2-3 and V is TRBV7-2; 7 bases agree with TRBD2. From germline, CDR1 is SGHTA and CDR2 FQGNSA. J lost 4 bases, V lost 4 bases, and 8 bases had no gene match. This CDR3 has 15 amino acids. The CDR3 DNA reads as TGTGCCAGCAGCTCCTCTACTAGCGTGGCAGATACGCAGTATTTT. Translation gives CASSSSTSVADTQYF.

This clone is a singleton in its sample. This chain uses TRBV29-1 with TRBJ1-1; D is ambiguous. Germline loops: CDR1 SQVTM, CDR2 ANQGSEA. Deletions cut 2 bases from V and 3 bases from J, with 10 bases between. The CDR3 is made up of 13 amino acids. CDR3 bases: TGCAGCGTTGAACATTCCCGATACACTGAAGCTTTCTTT. It specifies CSVEHSRYTEAFF.

The CDR3 DNA sequence: TGTGCCTGGAGTGGGCGGACAGGGCCCTTGGTGACTGAAGCTTTCTTT. Amino acid sequence: CAWSGRTGPLVTEAFF. This chain joins TRBV30 and TRBJ1-1; 8 nucleotides match TRBD1. The CDR3 totals 16 residues. The germline V gene encodes CDR1 GTSNPN and CDR2 SVGIG (reference sequence). V trimming: 1 base; J trimming: 5 bases; junction bases outside the gene matches: 12. Supplemented by reference TRBV30 and TRBJ1-1, the full variable domain reads SQTIHQWPATLVQPVGSPLSLECTVEGTSNPNLYWYRQAAGRGLQLLFYSVGIGQISSEVPQNLSASRPQDRQFILSSKKLLLSDSGFYLCAWSGRTGPLVTEAFFGQGTRLTVV.

This clone was recorded a few times. The CDR3 protein is CSIGQGEREQYF. The CDR3 region has the DNA TGCAGCATAGGACAGGGGGAGCGTGAGCAGTACTTC. The chain couples TRBV29-1 to TRBJ2-7; 10 positions match TRBD1. CDR1 is SQVTM, CDR2 ANQGSEA, per germline. The CDR3 loop spans 12 amino acids. Germline trimming cut 8 bases from V and 7 bases from J; bases unmatched to any gene: 8.

This clone was observed once. The chain recombines TRBV20-1 with TRBJ2-1, with 9 bases that match TRBD2. V gave up 7 bases and J gave up 12 bases; unmatched junction bases: 7. CDR1 and CDR2 (germline): DFQATT, SNEGSKA (reference sequence). The CDR3 contains 11 residues. CDR3 coding DNA: TGCAGTGGAGCGGGGGGACCTTCGCAGTTCTTC. It translates to CSGAGGPSQFF.

The chain links TRBV19 to TRBJ2-1; the D gene is possibly TRBD1 (6 bases). The CDR3 extends over 13 amino acids. CDR1 is LNHDA and CDR2 is SQIVND in the germline V gene (reference sequence). V was pared by 9 bases and J by 4 bases, with 13 bases between. The CDR3 DNA follows: TGTGCCAGCGCAGGACAGCTTTACAATGAGCAGTTCTTC. This encodes CASAGQLYNEQFF.